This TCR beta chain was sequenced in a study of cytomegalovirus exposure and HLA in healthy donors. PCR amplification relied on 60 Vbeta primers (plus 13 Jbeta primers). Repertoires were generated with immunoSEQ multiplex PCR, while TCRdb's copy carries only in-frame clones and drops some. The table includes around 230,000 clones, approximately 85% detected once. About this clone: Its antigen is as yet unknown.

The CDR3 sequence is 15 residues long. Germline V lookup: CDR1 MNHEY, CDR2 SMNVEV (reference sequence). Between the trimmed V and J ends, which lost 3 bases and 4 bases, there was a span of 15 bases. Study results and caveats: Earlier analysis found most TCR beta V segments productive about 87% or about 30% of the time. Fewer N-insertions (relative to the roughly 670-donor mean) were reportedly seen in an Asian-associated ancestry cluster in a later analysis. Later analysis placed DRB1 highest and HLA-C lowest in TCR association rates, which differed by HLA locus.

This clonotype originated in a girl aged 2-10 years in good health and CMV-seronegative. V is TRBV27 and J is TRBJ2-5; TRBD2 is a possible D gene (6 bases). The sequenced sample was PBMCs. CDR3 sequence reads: CASSFLGGRGETQYF. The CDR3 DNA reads TGTGCCAGCAGTTTTCTGGGGGGTAGGGGAGAGACCCAGTACTTC.